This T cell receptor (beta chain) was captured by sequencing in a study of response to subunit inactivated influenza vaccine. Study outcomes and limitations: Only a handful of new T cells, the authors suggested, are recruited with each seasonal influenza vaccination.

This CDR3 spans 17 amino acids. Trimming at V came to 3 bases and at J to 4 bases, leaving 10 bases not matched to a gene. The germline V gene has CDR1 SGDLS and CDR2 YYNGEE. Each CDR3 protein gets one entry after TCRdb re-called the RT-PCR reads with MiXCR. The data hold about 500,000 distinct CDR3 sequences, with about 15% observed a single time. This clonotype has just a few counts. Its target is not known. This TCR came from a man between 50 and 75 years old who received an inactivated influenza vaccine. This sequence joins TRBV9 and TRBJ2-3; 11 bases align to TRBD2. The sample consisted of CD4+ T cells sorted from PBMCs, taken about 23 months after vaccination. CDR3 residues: CASSAGTSGSWPDTQYF. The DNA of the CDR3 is TGTGCCAGCAGCGCCGGAACTAGCGGGAGTTGGCCAGATACGCAGTATTTT. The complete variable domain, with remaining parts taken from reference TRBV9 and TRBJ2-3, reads DSGVTQTPKHLITATGQRVTLRCSPRSGDLSVYWYQQSLDQGLQFLIQYYNGEERAKGNILERFSAQQFPDLHSELNLSSLELGDSALYFCASSAGTSGSWPDTQYFGPGTRLTVL.